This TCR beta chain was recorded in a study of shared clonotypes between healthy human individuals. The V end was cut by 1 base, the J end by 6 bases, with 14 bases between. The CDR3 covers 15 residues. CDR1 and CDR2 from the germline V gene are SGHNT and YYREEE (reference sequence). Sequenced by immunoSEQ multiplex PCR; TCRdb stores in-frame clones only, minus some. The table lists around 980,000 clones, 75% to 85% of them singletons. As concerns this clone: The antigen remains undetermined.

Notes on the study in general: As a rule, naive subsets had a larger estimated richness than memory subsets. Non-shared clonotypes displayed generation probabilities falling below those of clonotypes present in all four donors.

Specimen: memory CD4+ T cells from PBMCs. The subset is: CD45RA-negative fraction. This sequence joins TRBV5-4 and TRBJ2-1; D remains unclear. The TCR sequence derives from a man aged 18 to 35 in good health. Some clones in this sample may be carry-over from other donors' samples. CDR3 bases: TGTGCCAGCAGCTTGAAGACGTCCCTTCTCAATGAGCAGTTCTTC. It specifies CASSLKTSLLNEQFF.